The 14 T cell receptor beta chains listed next were all sequenced from one sample in a study of beta chain features in type 1 diabetes. Overall study findings and caveats: Shorter TCRB CDR3s, moderately but significantly so, marked every one of the four CD4+ subsets in Type 1 diabetes patients.

Their antigen targets remain unknown. cDNA synthesis used the whole RNA isolate, giving expressed TCRB sequences. The method was immunoSEQ multiplex PCR; TCRdb's version includes in-frame clones alone and lacks a portion of them. This sample has fewer than 200,000 clones; about 9.4% occur once, and the top ten carry less than 0.5%. The sequenced sample consisted of central memory CD4+ T cells from blood. These receptors originate from a man younger than 40 with type 1 diabetes.

This chain connects TRBV7-8 to TRBJ2-7, with 7 bases fitting TRBD1. Germline V gene data show CDR1 as SGHVS and CDR2 as FQNEAQ. The CDR3 extends over 14 amino acids. The V segment lost 5 bases and the J segment 6 bases; nucleotides outside the gene matches: 10. The CDR3 DNA reads as TGTGCCAGCAGCCCCGGGACAGTCGCTTTCGAGCAGTACTTC. This sequence encodes CASSPGTVAFEQYF.

CDR3 sequence (DNA): TGTGCCAGCAGCCAAACTAGCGGGAGCGTAAATGAGCAGTTCTTC. It encodes CASSQTSGSVNEQFF. The genes are TRBV7-3 and TRBJ2-1, with 11 bases fitting TRBD2. V was clipped by 5 bases and J by 7 bases; unmatched bases: 7. The germline V gene encodes CDR1 SGHTA and CDR2 FQGTGA. CDR3 length: 15 residues.

The chain links TRBV18 to TRBJ1-2, with D perhaps TRBD1 (6 bases). CDR3 size: 15 residues. Germline lookup yields CDR1 KGHSH and CDR2 LQKENI. V was shortened by 2 bases and J by 0 bases, with 10 bases between the two germline ends. CDR3 region: CASSPVQGTNYGYTF. In DNA form, the CDR3 reads TGTGCCAGCTCACCAGTACAGGGAACTAACTATGGCTACACCTTC.

V gene TRBV19 combines with J gene TRBJ1-1; D possibly corresponds to TRBD1 (5 bases). Deletions cut 6 bases from V and 1 base from J, with 12 bases between. The CDR3 contains 14 residues. Germline V lookup: CDR1 LNHDA, CDR2 SQIVND (reference sequence). The CDR3: CASSNKGSNTEAFF. The CDR3 coding sequence is TGTGCCAGTAGCAACAAGGGGTCGAACACTGAAGCTTTCTTT.

The table lists this clone with a few counts. The rearrangement links TRBV5-1 to TRBJ1-2; 10 nucleotides match TRBD1. V gave up 3 bases and J gave up 8 bases; unmatched junction bases: 10. Per the germline V gene, CDR1 is SGHRS and CDR2 is YFSETQ. The CDR3 spans 15 residues. In nucleotides, the CDR3 is TGCGCCAGCAGCTCCGGGACAGGGGACTTTGGCGGCTACACCTTC. Protein sequence: CASSSGTGDFGGYTF.

This clone was found a few times. The CDR3 spells CASSPNRGSETQYF. CDR3 DNA: TGTGCCAGCAGCCCCAACAGGGGATCAGAGACCCAGTACTTC. V and J are TRBV7-2 and TRBJ2-5, with 7 bases fitting TRBD1. Germline V gene sequence: CDR1 SGHTA, CDR2 FQGNSA. V shed 5 bases, J shed 4 bases, and the junction held 7 bases outside the gene matches. There are 14 residues in the CDR3.

This clone has a handful of counts. The rearrangement joins TRBV5-1 to TRBJ2-7; 8 bases are shared with TRBD1. CDR3 length equals 14 residues. J gave up 7 bases and V 0 bases, and 6 bases lay outside the gene matches. Germline lookup yields CDR1 SGHRS and CDR2 YFSETQ. The CDR3 sequence: CASSLGQGALEQYF. CDR3 DNA: TGCGCCAGCAGCTTGGGGCAGGGGGCGCTTGAGCAGTACTTC.

This clone was detected only a few times. The chain employs TRBV7-3 and TRBJ2-1; 8 bases map to TRBD2. The CDR3 spans 16 residues. V dropped 10 bases and J dropped 7; count of bases not matched to a gene: 18. Per the germline V gene, CDR1 is SGHTA and CDR2 is FQGTGA. The CDR3 bases are TGTGCCACCGGTATAGGTAGCGGGATGACGGGGAATGAGCAGTTCTTC. Translated, it gives CATGIGSGMTGNEQFF.

V usage is TRBV4-2 and J usage is TRBJ2-4; the D is unclear. The germline CDR1 and CDR2 sequences are LGHNA and YNFKEQ. The V and J ends lost 0 bases and 6 bases respectively, with 9 bases between them. The CDR3 is 14 amino acids. The CDR3 sequence: CASSQEATTNIQYF. The CDR3 coding sequence is TGTGCCAGCAGCCAAGAGGCAACAACAAACATTCAGTACTTC.

This clone was found a few times. The chain joins TRBV11-2 to TRBJ2-7, with a weak D call TRBD2 (5 bases). Trimming left V 3 bases short and J 5 bases short, with 8 bases between. The length of the CDR3 is 12 residues. The germline V gene has CDR1 SGHAT and CDR2 FQNNGV. The CDR3 sequence is CASSFVRDEQYF. CDR3 coding DNA: TGTGCCAGCAGCTTTGTGAGGGACGAGCAGTACTTC.

This rearrangement joins TRBV29-1 to TRBJ1-1; D might be TRBD1 (5 bases). The CDR3 runs to 13 residues. The V gene lost 2 bases and the J gene lost 5 bases, with 12 bases spanning the gap. Germline values: CDR1 SQVTM, CDR2 ANQGSEA. The CDR3 protein is CSVEINGGTEAFF. The DNA for the CDR3 is TGCAGCGTTGAAATAAATGGGGGGACTGAAGCTTTCTTT.

The J gene is TRBJ2-3, the V gene TRBV28, with D perhaps matching TRBD1 (6 bases). The germline V and J ends were trimmed by 10 bases and 4 bases, with 9 bases remaining between them. The CDR3 is 11 residues long. The germline CDR1 and CDR2 sequences are MDHEN and SYDVKM. The CDR3 nucleotides read TGTGCCACTTCAGGGGCAGATACGCAGTATTTT. This encodes CATSGADTQYF.

This clone was seen a handful of times. J is TRBJ2-1 and V is TRBV5-1; tentatively, D is TRBD2 (6 bases). The CDR3 is 15 amino acids. V lost 5 bases, J lost 0 bases, and 12 bases lay in between. Germline V lookup: CDR1 SGHRS, CDR2 YFSETQ. CDR3 residues: CASRASVGSYNEQFF. The CDR3 DNA reads TGCGCCAGCAGGGCTAGCGTTGGCTCCTACAATGAGCAGTTCTTC.

V gene TRBV15 combines with J gene TRBJ2-1, with 9 bases that match TRBD1. Germline trimming cut 5 bases from V and 4 bases from J; bases unmatched to any gene: 3. The CDR3 has 14 amino acids. From germline, CDR1 is LNHNV and CDR2 YYDKDF (reference sequence). CDR3 in amino acids: CATSLDRGYNEQFF. CDR3 in DNA: TGTGCCACCAGCTTGGACAGGGGATACAATGAGCAGTTCTTC. Complete variable domain (other parts from reference TRBV15 and TRBJ2-1): DAMVIQNPRYQVTQFGKPVTLSCSQTLNHNVMYWYQQKSSQAPKLLFHYYDKDFNNEADTPDNFQSRRPNTSFCFLDIRSPGLGDTAMYLCATSLDRGYNEQFFGPGTRLTVL.